This is a list of T cell receptor beta chains from one sample in a study of early T cells in non-severe SARS-CoV-2 infection. TCRdb used MiXCR to reprocess the 5' RACE reads, holding one entry per CDR3 protein. This table holds approximately 69,000 distinct CDR3 sequences, roughly 11% found once. This sample comprised whole blood, obtained at baseline. The receptors were sampled from an adult who was a healthcare worker with PCR-confirmed SARS-CoV-2 infection or an uninfected control (not recorded which). CDR3s include the opening cysteine and the closing phenylalanine or tryptophan. The D gene is left open where the match is weak. Not all rows give a size; the values are once, few, many and, for expanded clones, a class.

few | . | TRBJ2-5 | TRBV3-1 | CASSQEESRQGETQYF | TGTGCCAGCAGCCAAGAGGAGTCCCGCCAGGGGGAGACCCAGTACTTC
few | TRBD1 | TRBJ2-7 | TRBV20-1 | CSARVWAGGSYEQYF | TGCAGTGCTAGAGTTTGGGCAGGGGGCAGCTACGAGCAGTACTTC
. | TRBD2 | TRBJ2-1 | TRBV12-3/TRBV12-4 | CASSPRTRANEQFF | TGTGCCAGCAGTCCGAGGACTAGGGCCAATGAGCAGTTCTTC
. | . | TRBJ2-3 | TRBV27 | CASTSWGGVFTDTQYF | TGTGCCAGCACCTCGTGGGGCGGGGTGTTCACAGATACGCAGTATTTT
few | . | TRBJ1-1 | TRBV4-3 | CASSQTARWTEAFF | TGCGCCAGCAGCCAAACGGCCAGGTGGACTGAAGCTTTCTTT
. | TRBD1 | TRBJ1-5 | TRBV18 | CASSLQGALSNQPQHF | TGTGCCAGCTCACTTCAGGGGGCCCTTAGCAATCAGCCCCAGCATTTT
many | . | TRBJ1-6 | TRBV7-6 | CASSLGGSSGNSPLHF | TGTGCCAGCAGCTTAGGAGGGTCCAGCGGGAATTCACCCCTCCACTTT
. | . | TRBJ1-3 | TRBV7-2 | CASSRDDYGAGNTIYF | TGTGCCAGCAGCAGAGATGACTACGGGGCGGGAAACACCATATATTTT
. | . | TRBJ2-1 | TRBV30 | CAWSQYNEQFF | TGTGCCTGGAGTCAGTACAATGAGCAGTTCTTC
. | . | TRBJ2-5 | TRBV7-8 | CASGDAQETQYF | TGTGCCAGCGGGGACGCCCAAGAGACCCAGTACTTC
. | . | TRBJ1-4 | TRBV12-5 | CASGLGQSTNEKLFF | TGTGCTAGTGGTTTGGGACAGTCAACTAATGAAAAACTGTTTTTT
. | TRBD1 | TRBJ1-1 | TRBV29-1 | CSVPPRQGNTEAFF | TGCAGCGTGCCTCCGAGACAGGGGAACACTGAAGCTTTCTTT
few | . | TRBJ1-2 | TRBV20-1 | CSARGPSPYTF | TGCAGTGCCAGGGGTCCCTCGCCCTACACCTTC
many | TRBD1 | TRBJ1-5 | TRBV27 | CASSRGDRGSNQPQHF | TGTGCCAGCAGTCGAGGGGACAGGGGGTCCAATCAGCCCCAGCATTTT
. | TRBD1 | TRBJ2-7 | TRBV5-1 | CASSGDRGRTYEQYF | TGCGCCAGCAGCGGAGACAGGGGGCGCACCTACGAGCAGTACTTC
. | . | TRBJ2-7 | TRBV5-4 | CASSLYGGPSDEQYF | TGTGCCAGCAGCTTGTACGGAGGGCCCTCGGACGAGCAGTACTTC
many | . | TRBJ2-7 | TRBV5-1 | CASSPAQASSYEQYF | TGCGCCAGCAGCCCTGCCCAGGCGAGCTCCTACGAGCAGTACTTC
many | . | TRBJ1-5 | TRBV6-5 | CASRSGVEGHQPQHF | TGTGCCAGCAGATCGGGCGTGGAAGGGCATCAGCCCCAGCATTTT
. | . | TRBJ2-3 | TRBV5-8 | CASSLGGANTDTQYF | TGTGCCAGCAGCTTGGGAGGGGCCAACACAGATACGCAGTATTTT
few | TRBD1 | TRBJ1-1 | TRBV12-3/TRBV12-4 | CASEGVQGDTEAFF | TGTGCCAGCGAGGGAGTGCAGGGGGACACTGAAGCTTTCTTT
once | . | TRBJ1-1 | TRBV7-9 | CASSRASSAGTEAFF | TGTGCCAGCAGTCGGGCCTCGTCGGCAGGCACTGAAGCTTTCTTT
. | TRBD2 | TRBJ2-3 | TRBV18 | CASSQGLERDTQYF | TGTGCCAGCTCCCAGGGACTAGAGAGGGATACGCAGTATTTT
many | TRBD2 | TRBJ2-1 | TRBV4-1 | CASSQDWLAATYNEQFF | TGCGCCAGCAGCCAAGATTGGCTAGCGGCTACCTACAATGAGCAGTTCTTC
. | TRBD2 | TRBJ2-2 | TRBV6-6 | CASKASGNTGELFF | TGTGCCAGTAAGGCTAGCGGAAACACCGGGGAGCTGTTTTTT
few | . | TRBJ2-1 | TRBV10-3 | CAISAGTSQFF | TGTGCCATCAGTGCCGGGACAAGTCAGTTCTTC
few | . | TRBJ2-4 | TRBV3-1 | CASSQRSGGNNIQYF | TGTGCCAGCAGCCAACGGTCAGGCGGTAATAACATTCAGTACTTC
many | . | TRBJ1-2 | TRBV6-6 | CASSPGQNYGYTF | TGTGCCAGCAGCCCCGGACAGAACTATGGCTACACCTTC
many | TRBD2 | TRBJ2-3 | TRBV11-2 | CASSSRLAGGSTDTQYF | TGTGCCAGCAGCTCCCGACTAGCGGGGGGGAGCACAGATACGCAGTATTTT
many | . | TRBJ2-1 | TRBV20-1 | CSATGPLQFF | TGCAGTGCTACCGGACCGCTTCAGTTCTTC
few | . | TRBJ1-1 | TRBV4-1 | CASSQFGPEEAFF | TGCGCCAGCAGCCAATTTGGGCCCGAAGAAGCTTTCTTT
. | . | TRBJ2-7 | TRBV7-9 | CASSLATGLGYEQYF | TGTGCCAGCAGCTTAGCTACGGGATTAGGATACGAGCAGTACTTC
. | . | TRBJ2-2 | TRBV11-2 | CASSSRRASGELFF | TGTGCCAGCAGCTCCCGAAGGGCGAGCGGGGAGCTGTTTTTT